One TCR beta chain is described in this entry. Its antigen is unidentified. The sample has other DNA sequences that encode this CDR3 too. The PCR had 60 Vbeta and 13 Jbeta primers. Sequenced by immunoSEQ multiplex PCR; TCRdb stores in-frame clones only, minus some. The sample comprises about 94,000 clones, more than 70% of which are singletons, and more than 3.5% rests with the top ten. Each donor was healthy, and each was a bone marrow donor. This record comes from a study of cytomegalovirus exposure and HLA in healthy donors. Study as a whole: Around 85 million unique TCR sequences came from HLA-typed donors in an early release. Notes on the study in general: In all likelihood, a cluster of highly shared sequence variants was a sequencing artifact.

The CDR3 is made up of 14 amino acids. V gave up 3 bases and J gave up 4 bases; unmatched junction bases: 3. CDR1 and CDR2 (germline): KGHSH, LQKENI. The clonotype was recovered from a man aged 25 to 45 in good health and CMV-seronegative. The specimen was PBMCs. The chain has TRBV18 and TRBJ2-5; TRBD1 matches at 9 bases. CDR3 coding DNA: TGTGCCAGCTCACCCGGGACAGGGCGAGAGACCCAGTACTTC. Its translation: CASSPGTGRETQYF.